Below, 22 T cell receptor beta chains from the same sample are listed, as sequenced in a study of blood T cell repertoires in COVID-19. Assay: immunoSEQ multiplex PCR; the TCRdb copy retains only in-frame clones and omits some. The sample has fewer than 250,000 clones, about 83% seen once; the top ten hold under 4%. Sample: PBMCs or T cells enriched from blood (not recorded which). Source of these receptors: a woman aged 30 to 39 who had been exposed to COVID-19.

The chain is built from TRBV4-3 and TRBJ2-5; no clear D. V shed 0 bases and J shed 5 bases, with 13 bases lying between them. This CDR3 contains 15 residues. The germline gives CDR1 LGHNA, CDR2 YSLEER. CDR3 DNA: TGCGCCAGCAGCCAAGATTTACCTCCCCGGGAGACCCAGTACTTC. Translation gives CASSQDLPPRETQYF.

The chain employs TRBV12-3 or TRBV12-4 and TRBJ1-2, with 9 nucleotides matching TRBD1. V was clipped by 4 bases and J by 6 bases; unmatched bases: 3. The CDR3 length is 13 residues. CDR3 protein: CASSWDRVDGYTF. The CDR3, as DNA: TGTGCCAGCAGTTGGGACAGGGTCGATGGCTACACCTTC.

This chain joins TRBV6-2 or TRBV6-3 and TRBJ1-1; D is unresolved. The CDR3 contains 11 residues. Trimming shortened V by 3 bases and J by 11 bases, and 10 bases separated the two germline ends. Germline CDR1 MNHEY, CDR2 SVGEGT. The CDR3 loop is CASSYAGLAFF. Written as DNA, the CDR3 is TGTGCCAGCAGTTATGCAGGTTTGGCTTTCTTT.

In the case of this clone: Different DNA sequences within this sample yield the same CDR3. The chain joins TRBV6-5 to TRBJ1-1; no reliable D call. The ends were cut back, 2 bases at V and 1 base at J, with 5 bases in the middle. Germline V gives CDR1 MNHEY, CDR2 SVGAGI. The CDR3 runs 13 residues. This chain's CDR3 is CASSYSQNTEAFF. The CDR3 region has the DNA TGTGCCAGCAGTTACAGCCAGAACACTGAAGCTTTCTTT.

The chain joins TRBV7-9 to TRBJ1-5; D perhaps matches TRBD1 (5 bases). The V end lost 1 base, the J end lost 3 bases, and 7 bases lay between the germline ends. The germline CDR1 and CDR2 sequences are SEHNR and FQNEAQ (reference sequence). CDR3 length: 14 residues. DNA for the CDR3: TGTGCCAGCAGCTTAGGGGGCCTCAATCAGCCCCAGCATTTT. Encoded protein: CASSLGGLNQPQHF.

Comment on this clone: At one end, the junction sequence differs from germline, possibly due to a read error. CDR3 nucleotide sequence: TGTGCCAGCAGCGTAGTAGGGGACAGCAGTCAGCCCCAGCATTTT. This sequence encodes CASSVVGDSSQPQHF. The chain links TRBV9 to TRBJ1-5, with TRBD1 matching 7 bases. CDR1 is SGDLS and CDR2 is YYNGEE in the germline V gene. This CDR3 has 15 amino acids.

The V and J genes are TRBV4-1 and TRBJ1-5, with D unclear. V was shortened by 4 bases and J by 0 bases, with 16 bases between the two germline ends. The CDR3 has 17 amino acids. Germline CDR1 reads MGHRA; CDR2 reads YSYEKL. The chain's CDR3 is CASSLEENENSNQPQHF. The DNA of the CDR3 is TGCGCCAGCAGCCTCGAGGAGAATGAGAATAGCAATCAGCCCCAGCATTTT.

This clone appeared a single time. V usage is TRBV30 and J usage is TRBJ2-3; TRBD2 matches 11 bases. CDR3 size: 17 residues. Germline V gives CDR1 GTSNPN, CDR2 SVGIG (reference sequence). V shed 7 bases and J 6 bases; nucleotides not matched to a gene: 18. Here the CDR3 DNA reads TGTGCCTCAAGACTAGCGGGGAGTGTGTCGGATGCGGATACGCAGTATTTT. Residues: CASRLAGSVSDADTQYF. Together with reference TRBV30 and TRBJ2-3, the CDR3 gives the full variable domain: SQTIHQWPATLVQPVGSPLSLECTVEGTSNPNLYWYRQAAGRGLQLLFYSVGIGQISSEVPQNLSASRPQDRQFILSSKKLLLSDSGFYLCASRLAGSVSDADTQYFGPGTRLTVL.

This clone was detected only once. The DNA for the CDR3 is TGTGCCAGCTCACCACGGGCAGACGGAACCACTGAAGCTTTCTTT. This translates into CASSPRADGTTEAFF. V and J are TRBV18 and TRBJ1-1, with D hard to call. Looked up from germline, CDR1 is KGHSH and CDR2 is LQKENI. V was pared by 1 base and J by 4 bases, with 13 bases between. The CDR3 has 15 amino acids. Based on the CDR3 plus reference TRBV18 and TRBJ1-1, the full variable domain is NAGVMQNPRHLVRRRGQEARLRCSPMKGHSHVYWYRQLPEEGLKFMVYLQKENIIDESGMPKERFSAEFPKEGPSILRIQQVVRGDSAAYFCASSPRADGTTEAFFGQGTRLTVV.

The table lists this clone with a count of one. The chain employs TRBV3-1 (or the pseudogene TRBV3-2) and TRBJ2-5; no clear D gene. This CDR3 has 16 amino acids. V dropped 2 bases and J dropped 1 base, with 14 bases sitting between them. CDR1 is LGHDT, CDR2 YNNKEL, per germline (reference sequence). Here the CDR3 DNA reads TGTGCCAGCAGCCAATTCCTGAGCGCCCGCCAAGAGACCCAGTACTTC. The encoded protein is CASSQFLSARQETQYF.

DNA for the CDR3: TGTGCCACCAGCATCCGGGACAGGGAAACCAAAAACATTCAGTACTTC. Translation: CATSIRDRETKNIQYF. The chain has TRBV15 and TRBJ2-4; 9 bases agree with TRBD1. The CDR3 contains 16 residues. The V and J ends lost 4 bases and 2 bases, in that order; junction bases with no gene match: 6. CDR1 is LNHNV and CDR2 is YYDKDF in the germline V gene (reference sequence).

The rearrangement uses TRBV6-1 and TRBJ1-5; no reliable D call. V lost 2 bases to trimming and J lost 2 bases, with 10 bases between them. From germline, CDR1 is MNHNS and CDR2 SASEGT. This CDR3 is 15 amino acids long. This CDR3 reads CASSEFPSGNQPQHF. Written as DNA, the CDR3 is TGTGCCAGCAGTGAATTTCCGAGTGGCAATCAGCCCCAGCATTTT.

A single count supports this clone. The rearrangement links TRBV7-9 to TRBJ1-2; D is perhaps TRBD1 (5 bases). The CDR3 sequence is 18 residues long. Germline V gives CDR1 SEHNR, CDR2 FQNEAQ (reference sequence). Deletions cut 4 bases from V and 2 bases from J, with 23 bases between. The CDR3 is CASSSQGGPGTVNYGYTF. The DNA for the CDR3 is TGTGCCAGCAGCTCTCAGGGAGGGCCTGGGACCGTGAACTATGGCTACACCTTC.

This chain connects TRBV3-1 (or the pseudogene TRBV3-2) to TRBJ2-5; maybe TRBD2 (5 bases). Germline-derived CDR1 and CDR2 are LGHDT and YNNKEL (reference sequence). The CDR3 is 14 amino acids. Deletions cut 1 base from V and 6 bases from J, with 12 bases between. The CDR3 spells CASSQGELVQTQYF. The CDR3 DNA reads TGTGCCAGCAGCCAAGGGGAACTAGTACAGACCCAGTACTTC.

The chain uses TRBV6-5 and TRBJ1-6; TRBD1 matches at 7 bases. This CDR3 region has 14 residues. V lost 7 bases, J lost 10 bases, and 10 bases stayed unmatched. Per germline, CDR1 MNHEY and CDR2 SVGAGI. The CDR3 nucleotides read TGTGCCAGCATCAATCGGTCAGGGGGATCACCCCTCCACTTT. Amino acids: CASINRSGGSPLHF.

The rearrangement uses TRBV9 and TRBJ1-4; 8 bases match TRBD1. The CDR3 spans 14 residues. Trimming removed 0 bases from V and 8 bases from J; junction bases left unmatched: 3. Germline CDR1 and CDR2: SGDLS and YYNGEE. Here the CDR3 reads CASSVGDRLEKLFF. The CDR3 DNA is TGTGCCAGCAGCGTAGGGGACAGGTTAGAAAAACTGTTTTTT.

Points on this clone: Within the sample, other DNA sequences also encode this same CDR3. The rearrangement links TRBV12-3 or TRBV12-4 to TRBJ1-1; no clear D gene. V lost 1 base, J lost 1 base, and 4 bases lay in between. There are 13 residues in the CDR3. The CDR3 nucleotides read TGTGCCAGCAGTTTAGGCAGGAACACTGAAGCTTTCTTT. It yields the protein CASSLGRNTEAFF.

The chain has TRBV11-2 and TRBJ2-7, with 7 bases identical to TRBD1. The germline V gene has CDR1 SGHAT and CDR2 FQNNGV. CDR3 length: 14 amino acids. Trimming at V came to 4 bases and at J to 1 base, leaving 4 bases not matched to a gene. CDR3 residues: CASSSRQGSYEQYF. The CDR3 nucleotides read TGTGCCAGCAGCTCTCGACAGGGATCCTACGAGCAGTACTTC.

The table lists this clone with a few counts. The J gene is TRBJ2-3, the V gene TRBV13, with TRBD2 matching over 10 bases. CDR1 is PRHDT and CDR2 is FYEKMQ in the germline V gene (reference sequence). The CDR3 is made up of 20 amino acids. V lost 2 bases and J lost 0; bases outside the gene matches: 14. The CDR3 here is CASSLYGLAVPRPSTDTQYF. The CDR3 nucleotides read TGTGCCAGCAGCTTATACGGACTAGCGGTCCCCCGTCCTAGCACAGATACGCAGTATTTT.

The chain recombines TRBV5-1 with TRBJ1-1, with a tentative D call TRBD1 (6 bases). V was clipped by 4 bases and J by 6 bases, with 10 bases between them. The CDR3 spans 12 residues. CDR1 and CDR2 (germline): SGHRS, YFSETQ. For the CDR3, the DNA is TGCGCCAGCAGCCAGGGGTACGCTGAAGCTTTCTTT. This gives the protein CASSQGYAEAFF.

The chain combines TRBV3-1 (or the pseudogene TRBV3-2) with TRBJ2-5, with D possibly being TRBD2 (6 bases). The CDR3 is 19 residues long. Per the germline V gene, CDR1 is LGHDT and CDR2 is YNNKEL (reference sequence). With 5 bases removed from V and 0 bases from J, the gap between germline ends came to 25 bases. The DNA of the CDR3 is TGTGCCAGCAGCTCGGAGACCGTGACACGGGGGAGGTACCAAGAGACCCAGTACTTC. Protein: CASSSETVTRGRYQETQYF.

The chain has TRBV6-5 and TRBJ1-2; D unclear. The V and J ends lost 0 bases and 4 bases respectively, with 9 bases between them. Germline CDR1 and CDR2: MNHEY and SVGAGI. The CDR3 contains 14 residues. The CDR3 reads CASSYSTEAYGYTF. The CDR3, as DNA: TGTGCCAGCAGTTACTCTACAGAAGCCTATGGCTACACCTTC.